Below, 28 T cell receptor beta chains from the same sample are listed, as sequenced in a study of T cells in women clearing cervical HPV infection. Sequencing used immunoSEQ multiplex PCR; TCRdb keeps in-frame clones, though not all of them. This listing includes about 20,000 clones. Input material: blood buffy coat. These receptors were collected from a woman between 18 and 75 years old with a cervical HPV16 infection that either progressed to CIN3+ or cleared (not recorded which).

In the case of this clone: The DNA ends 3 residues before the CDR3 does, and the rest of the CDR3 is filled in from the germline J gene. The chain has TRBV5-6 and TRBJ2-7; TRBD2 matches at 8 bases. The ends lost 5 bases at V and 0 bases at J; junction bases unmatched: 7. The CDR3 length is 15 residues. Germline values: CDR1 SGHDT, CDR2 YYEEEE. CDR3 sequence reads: CASSPIAGSSYEQYF. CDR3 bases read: TGTGCCAGCAGTCCGATAGCGGGGAGCTCCTACGAG.

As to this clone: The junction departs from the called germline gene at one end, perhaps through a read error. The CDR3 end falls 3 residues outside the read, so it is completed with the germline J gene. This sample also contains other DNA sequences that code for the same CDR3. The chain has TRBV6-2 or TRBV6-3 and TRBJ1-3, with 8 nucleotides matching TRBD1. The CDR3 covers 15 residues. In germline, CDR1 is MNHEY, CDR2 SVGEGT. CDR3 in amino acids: CASRSTGERGNTIYF. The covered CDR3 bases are TGTGCCAGCAGATCGACAGGGGAACGTGGAAACACA.

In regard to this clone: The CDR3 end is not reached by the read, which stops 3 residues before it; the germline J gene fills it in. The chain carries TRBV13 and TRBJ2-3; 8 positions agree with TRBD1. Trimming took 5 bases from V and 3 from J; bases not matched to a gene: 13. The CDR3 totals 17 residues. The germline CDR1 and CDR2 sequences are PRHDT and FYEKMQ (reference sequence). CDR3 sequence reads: CASSEASGGKETDTQYF. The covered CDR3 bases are TGTGCCAGCAGCGAGGCGTCAGGGGGCAAAGAGACAGATACG.

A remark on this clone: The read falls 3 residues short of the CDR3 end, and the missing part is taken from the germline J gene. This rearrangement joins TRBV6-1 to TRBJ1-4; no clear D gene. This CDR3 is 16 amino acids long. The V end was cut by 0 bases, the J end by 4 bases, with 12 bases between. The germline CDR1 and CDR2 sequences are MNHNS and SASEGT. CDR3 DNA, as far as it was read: TGTGCCAGCAGTGAAGCGCAAAGGGCCTTTAATGAAAAA. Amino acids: CASSEAQRAFNEK. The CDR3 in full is CASSEAQRAFNEKLFF.

The CDR3 here is CASSPGTGNKSPLFF. The part of the CDR3 DNA that was read is TGTGCCAGCAGCCCGGGGACAGGGAACAAATCACCA. V is TRBV7-2 and J is TRBJ1-4; 9 bases align to TRBD1. From the germline J gene comes the end of the CDR3, since the read stops 3 residues before it. The CDR3 has 15 amino acids. From germline, CDR1 is SGHTA and CDR2 FQGNSA.

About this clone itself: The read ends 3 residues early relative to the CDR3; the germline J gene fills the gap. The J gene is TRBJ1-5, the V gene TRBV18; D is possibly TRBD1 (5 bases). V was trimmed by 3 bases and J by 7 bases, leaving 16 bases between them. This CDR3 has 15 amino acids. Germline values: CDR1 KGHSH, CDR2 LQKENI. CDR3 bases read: TGTGCCAGCTCACCGACCGGGACTGGTGGGCAGCCC. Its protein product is CASSPTGTGGQP. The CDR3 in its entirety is CASSPTGTGGQPQHF.

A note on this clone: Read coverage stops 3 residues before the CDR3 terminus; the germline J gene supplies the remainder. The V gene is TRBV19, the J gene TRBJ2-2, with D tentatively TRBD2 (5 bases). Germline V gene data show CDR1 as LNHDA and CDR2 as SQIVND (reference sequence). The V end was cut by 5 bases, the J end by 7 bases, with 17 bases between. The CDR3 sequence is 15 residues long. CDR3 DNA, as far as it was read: TGTGCCAGTAGTTCGAGCGGTCAATGGGGCGGGGAG. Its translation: CASSSSGQWGGE. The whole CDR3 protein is CASSSSGQWGGELFF.

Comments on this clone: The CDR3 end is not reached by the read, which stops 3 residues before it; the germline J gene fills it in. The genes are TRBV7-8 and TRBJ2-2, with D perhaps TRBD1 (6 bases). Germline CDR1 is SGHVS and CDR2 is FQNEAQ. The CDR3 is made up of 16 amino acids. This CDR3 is CASRGHISSGANVLFF. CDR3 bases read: TGTGCCAGCAGGGGACACATAAGCTCTGGGGCCAACGTG.

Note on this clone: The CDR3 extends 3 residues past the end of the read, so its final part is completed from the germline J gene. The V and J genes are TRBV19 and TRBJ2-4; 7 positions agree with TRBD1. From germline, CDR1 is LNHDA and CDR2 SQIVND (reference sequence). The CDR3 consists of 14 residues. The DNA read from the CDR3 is TGTGCCAGTAGTCGGCAGGGACAGCTTTATGGT. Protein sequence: CASSRQGQLYG. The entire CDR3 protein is CASSRQGQLYGQYF.

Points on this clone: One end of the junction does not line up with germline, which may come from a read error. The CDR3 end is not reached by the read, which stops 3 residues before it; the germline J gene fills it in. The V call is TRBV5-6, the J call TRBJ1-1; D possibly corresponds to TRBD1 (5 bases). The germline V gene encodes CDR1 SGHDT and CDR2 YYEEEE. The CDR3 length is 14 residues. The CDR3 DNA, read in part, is TGTGCCAGCAGCACCCCGGGACTGAAAACTGAA. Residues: CASSTPGLKTE. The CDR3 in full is CASSTPGLKTEAFF.

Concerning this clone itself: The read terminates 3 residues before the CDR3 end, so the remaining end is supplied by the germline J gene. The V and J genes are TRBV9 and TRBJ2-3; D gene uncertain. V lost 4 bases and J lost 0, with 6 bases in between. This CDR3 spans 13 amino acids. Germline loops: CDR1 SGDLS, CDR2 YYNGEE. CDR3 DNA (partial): TGTGCCAGCAGCTCCCTAAGCACAGATACG. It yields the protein CASSSLSTDT. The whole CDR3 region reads CASSSLSTDTQYF.

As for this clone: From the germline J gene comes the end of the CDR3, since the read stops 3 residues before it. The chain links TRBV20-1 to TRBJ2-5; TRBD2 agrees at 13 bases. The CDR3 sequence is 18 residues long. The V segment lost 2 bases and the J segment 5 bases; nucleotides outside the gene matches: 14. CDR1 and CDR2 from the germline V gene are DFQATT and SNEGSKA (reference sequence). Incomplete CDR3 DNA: TGCAGTGCTAGATATGATCGAGGAACTAGCGGGAGGGGCGAGACC. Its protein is CSARYDRGTSGRGET. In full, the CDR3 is CSARYDRGTSGRGETQYF.

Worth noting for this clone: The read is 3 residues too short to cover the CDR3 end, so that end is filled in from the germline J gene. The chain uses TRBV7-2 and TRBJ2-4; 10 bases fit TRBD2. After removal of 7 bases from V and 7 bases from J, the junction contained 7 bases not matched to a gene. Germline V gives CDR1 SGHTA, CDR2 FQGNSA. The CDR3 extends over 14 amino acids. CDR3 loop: CASTPTSGPNIQYF. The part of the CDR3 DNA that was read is TGTGCCAGCACCCCGACTAGCGGGCCCAACATT.

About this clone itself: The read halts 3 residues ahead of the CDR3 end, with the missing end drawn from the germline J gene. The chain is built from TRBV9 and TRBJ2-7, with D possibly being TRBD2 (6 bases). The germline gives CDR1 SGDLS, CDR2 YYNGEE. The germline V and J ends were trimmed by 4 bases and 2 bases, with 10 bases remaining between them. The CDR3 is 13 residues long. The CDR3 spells CASSRGNTYEQYF. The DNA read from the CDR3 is TGTGCCAGCAGCCGCGGGAACACCTACGAG.

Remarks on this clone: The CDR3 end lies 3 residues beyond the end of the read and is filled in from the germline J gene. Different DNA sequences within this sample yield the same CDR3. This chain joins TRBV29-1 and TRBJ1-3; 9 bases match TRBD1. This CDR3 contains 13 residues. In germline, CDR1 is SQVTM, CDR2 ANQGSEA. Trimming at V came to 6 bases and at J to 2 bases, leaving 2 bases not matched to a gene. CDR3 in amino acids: CSVRQGAGNTIYF. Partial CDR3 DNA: TGCAGCGTCCGACAGGGGGCTGGAAACACC.

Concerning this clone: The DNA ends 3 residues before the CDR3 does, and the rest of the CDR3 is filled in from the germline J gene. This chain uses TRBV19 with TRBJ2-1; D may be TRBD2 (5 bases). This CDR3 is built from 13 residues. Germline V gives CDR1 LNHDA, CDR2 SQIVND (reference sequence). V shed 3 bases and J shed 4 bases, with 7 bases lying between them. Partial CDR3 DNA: TGTGCCAGTAGTATCGAGGGTTACAATGAG. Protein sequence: CASSIEGYNE. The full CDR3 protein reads CASSIEGYNEQFF.

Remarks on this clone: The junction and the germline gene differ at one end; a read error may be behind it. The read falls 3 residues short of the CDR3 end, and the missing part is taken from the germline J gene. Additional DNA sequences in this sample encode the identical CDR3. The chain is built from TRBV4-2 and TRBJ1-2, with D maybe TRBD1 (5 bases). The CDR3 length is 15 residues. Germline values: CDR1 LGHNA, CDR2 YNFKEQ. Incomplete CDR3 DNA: TGCGCCAGCAGCCAAGATAAGGGGCCGCTCTATGGA. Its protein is CASSQDKGPLYG. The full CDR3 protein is CASSQDKGPLYGYTF.

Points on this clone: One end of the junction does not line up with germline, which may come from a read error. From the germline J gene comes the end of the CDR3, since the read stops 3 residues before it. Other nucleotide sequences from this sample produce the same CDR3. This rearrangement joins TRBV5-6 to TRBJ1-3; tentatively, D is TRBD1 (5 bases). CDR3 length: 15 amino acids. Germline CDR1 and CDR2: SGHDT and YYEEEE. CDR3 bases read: TGTGCCAGCAGCTTGGGACAGAGCTCTGGAAACACG. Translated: CASSLGQSSGNT. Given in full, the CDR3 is CASSLGQSSGNTIYF.

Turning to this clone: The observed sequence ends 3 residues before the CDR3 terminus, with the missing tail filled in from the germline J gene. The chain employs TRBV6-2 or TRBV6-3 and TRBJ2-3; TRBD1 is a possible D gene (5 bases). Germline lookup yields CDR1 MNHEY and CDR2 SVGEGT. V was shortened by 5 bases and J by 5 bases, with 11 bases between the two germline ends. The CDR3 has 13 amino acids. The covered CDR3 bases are TGTGCCAGCAGTCCACAAGGGGAAGATACG. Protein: CASSPQGEDT. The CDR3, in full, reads CASSPQGEDTQYF.

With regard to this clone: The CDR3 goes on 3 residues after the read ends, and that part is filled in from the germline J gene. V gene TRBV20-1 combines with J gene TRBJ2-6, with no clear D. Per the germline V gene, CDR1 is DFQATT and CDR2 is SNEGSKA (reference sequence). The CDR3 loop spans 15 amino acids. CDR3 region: CSAYERNSGANVLTF. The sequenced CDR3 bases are TGCAGCGCTTACGAGCGAAACTCTGGGGCCAACGTC.

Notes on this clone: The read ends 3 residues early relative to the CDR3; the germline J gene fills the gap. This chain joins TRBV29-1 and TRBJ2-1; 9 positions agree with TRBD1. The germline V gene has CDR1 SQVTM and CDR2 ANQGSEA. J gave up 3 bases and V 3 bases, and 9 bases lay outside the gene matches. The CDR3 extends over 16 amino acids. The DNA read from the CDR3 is TGCAGCGTTGAGGGGTTTCCGGGACAGGGCTACAATGAG. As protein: CSVEGFPGQGYNE. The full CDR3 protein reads CSVEGFPGQGYNEQFF.

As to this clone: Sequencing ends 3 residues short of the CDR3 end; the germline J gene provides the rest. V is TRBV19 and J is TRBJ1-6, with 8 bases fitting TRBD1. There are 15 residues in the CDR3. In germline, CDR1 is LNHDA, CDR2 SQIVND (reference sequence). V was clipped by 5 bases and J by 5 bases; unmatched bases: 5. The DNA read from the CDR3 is TGTGCCAGTAGTCAAACACAGGGGGATAATTCACCC. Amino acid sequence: CASSQTQGDNSP. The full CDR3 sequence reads CASSQTQGDNSPLHF.

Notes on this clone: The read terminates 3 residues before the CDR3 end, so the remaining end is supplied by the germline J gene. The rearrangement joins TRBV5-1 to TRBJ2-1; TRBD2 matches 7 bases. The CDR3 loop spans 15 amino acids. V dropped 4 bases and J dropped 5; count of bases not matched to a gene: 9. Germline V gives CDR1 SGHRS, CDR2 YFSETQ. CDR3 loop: CASSPGTTENNEQFF. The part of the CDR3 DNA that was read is TGCGCCAGCAGCCCCGGGACTACGGAGAACAATGAG.

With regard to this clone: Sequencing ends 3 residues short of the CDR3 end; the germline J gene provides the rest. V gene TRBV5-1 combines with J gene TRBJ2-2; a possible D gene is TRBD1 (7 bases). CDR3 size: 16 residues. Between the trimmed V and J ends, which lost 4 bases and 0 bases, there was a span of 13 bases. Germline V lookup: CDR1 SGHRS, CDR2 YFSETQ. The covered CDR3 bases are TGCGCCAGCAGCCCCAGGGGGGAATCGAACACCGGGGAG. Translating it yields CASSPRGESNTGE. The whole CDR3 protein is CASSPRGESNTGELFF.

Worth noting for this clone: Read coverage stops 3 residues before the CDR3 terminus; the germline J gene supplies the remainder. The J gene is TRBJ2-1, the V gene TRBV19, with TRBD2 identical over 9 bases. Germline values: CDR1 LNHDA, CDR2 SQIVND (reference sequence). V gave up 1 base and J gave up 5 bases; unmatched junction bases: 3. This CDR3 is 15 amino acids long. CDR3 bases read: TGTGCCAGTAGTATAGGTAGCGGGGGTAACAATGAG. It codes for CASSIGSGGNNE. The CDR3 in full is CASSIGSGGNNEQFF.

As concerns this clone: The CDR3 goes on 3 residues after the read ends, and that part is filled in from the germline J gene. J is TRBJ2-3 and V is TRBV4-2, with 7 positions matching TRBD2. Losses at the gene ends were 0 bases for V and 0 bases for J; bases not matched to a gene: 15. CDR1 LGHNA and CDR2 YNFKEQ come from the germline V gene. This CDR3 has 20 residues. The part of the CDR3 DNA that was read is TGTGCCAGCAGCCAAGATCTTTTAGCGGGTGGGCTCGGTAGCACAGATACG. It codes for CASSQDLLAGGLGSTDT. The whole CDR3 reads CASSQDLLAGGLGSTDTQYF.

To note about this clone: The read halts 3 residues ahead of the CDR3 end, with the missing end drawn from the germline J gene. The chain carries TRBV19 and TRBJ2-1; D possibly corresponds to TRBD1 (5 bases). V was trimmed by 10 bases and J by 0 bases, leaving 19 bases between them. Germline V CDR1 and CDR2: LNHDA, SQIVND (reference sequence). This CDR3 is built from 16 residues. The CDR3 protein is CATTYGRQGSYNEQFF. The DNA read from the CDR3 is TGTGCCACAACCTATGGGCGCCAGGGCTCCTACAATGAG.

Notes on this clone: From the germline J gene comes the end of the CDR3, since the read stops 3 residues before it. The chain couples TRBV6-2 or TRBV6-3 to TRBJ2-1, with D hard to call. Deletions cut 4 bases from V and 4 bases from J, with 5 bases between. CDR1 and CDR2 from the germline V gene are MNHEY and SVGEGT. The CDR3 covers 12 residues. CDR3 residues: CASSWRYNEQFF. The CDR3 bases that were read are TGTGCCAGCAGTTGGCGGTACAATGAG.